This T cell receptor (beta chain) was retrieved from a study of blood T cells in healthy people across ages. Notes on this clonotype: An end of the junction differs from the germline gene, which may be a read error.

This CDR3 is built from 8 residues. The germline gives CDR1 SEHNR, CDR2 FQNEAQ (reference sequence). Sample-barcoded 5' priming and a J-beta primer mix drove a second PCR of roughly 6 to 12 cycles. TCRdb ran MiXCR on the 5' RACE reads and lists one entry per CDR3 protein. The data hold fewer than 800,000 distinct CDR3 sequences, with approximately 25% observed a single time. The same sample was also used in a study of T cells of mothers and their children.

V is TRBV7-9 and J is TRBJ1-2; possibly TRBD1 for D (5 bases). Sequencing input: blood. The source of this sequence is a boy between 10 and 17 years old in good health. As DNA, the CDR3 is TGTGCCAGCAGCCCTGGGGCATTC. As protein: CASSPGAF.